The 19 T cell receptor beta chains in this list originate from one sample, sequenced in a study of blood T cell repertoires in COVID-19. The repertoire was sequenced with immunoSEQ multiplex PCR; TCRdb's copy has only in-frame clones and lacks some. The repertoire holds 200,000 to 250,000 clones, 80% seen once, with 13% in the top ten. The sample taken for sequencing was peripheral blood. The receptors derive from a human donor in a cohort sampled during active COVID-19.

The chain carries TRBV6-5 and TRBJ2-7; possible D gene TRBD1, 5 bases. The V end was cut by 4 bases, the J end by 0 bases, with 16 bases between. The germline gives CDR1 MNHEY, CDR2 SVGAGI. This CDR3 spans 16 amino acids. CDR3 amino acids: CASSSPQGAPSYEQYF. For the CDR3, the DNA is TGTGCCAGCAGTTCACCTCAGGGTGCCCCCTCCTACGAGCAGTACTTC.

The V and J genes are TRBV19 and TRBJ1-5, with 8 bases identical to TRBD1. V lost 7 bases, J lost 0 bases, and 5 bases stayed unmatched. In germline, CDR1 is LNHDA, CDR2 SQIVND (reference sequence). This CDR3 region has 15 residues. For the CDR3, the DNA is TGTGCCAGTACCGAAACAGGGGGTAGCAATCAGCCCCAGCATTTT. This sequence encodes CASTETGGSNQPQHF.

This clone occurred once. CDR3 bases: TGTGCCAGCTCGTACAGGGGACCTTCCTACGAGCAGTACTTC. It yields the protein CASSYRGPSYEQYF. V gene TRBV19 combines with J gene TRBJ2-7; 7 bases match TRBD1. The germline V gene has CDR1 LNHDA and CDR2 SQIVND (reference sequence). V trimming: 9 bases; J trimming: 1 base; junction bases outside the gene matches: 9. The CDR3 runs 14 residues.

The rearrangement joins TRBV2 to TRBJ2-2; 13 bases match TRBD2. Germline V gene lookup returns CDR1 SNHLY and CDR2 FYNNEI. V was clipped by 8 bases and J by 5 bases; unmatched bases: 2. The CDR3 extends over 14 amino acids. The CDR3 protein is CASEGLAGTGELFF. Written as DNA, the CDR3 is TGTGCCAGCGAGGGACTAGCGGGAACCGGGGAGCTGTTTTTT.

This sequence joins TRBV7-3 and TRBJ1-1, with TRBD1 matching 10 bases. Losses at the gene ends were 5 bases for V and 4 bases for J; bases not matched to a gene: 10. This CDR3 is 16 amino acids long. Germline CDR1 SGHTA, CDR2 FQGTGA. For the CDR3, the DNA is TGTGCCAGCAGCAGAACGGGGACAGGGGAAGCCACTGAAGCTTTCTTT. Its translation: CASSRTGTGEATEAFF.

V gene TRBV28 combines with J gene TRBJ1-2; 9 nucleotides line up with TRBD1. There are 14 residues in the CDR3. V lost 5 bases and J lost 6; bases outside the gene matches: 7. Germline V gene lookup returns CDR1 MDHEN and CDR2 SYDVKM. The CDR3 nucleotides are TGTGCCAGCAGTCCCCCGGGACAGGGTGATGGCTACACCTTC. Protein: CASSPPGQGDGYTF.

V is TRBV5-1 and J is TRBJ2-5, with 9 bases that match TRBD1. This CDR3 has 16 residues. Germline-derived CDR1 and CDR2 are SGHRS and YFSETQ. V gave up 4 bases and J gave up 1 base; unmatched junction bases: 8. The DNA for the CDR3 is TGCGCCAGCAGCCCATACCTACAGGGGGCCCAAGAGACCCAGTACTTC. Amino acid sequence: CASSPYLQGAQETQYF.

The V call is TRBV7-3, the J call TRBJ2-4; TRBD2 aligns across 10 bases. The J segment lost 5 bases and the V segment lost 2 bases, leaving 6 bases of the junction unmatched. The CDR3 consists of 16 residues. Germline values: CDR1 SGHTA, CDR2 FQGTGA. The CDR3, as DNA: TGTGCCAGCAGCTTAGGGGCTAGCGGGGGTGAAAACATTCAGTACTTC. It is translated as CASSLGASGGENIQYF.

The J gene is TRBJ2-7, the V gene TRBV29-1; D is undetermined. The length of the CDR3 is 14 residues. Trimming left V 0 bases short and J 4 bases short, with 13 bases between. CDR1 SQVTM and CDR2 ANQGSEA come from the germline V gene. The CDR3 is CSVEDFSAPYEQYF. CDR3 nucleotide sequence: TGCAGCGTTGAAGATTTTTCCGCGCCATACGAGCAGTACTTC.

The chain recombines TRBV5-1 with TRBJ2-5; D remains unclear. The CDR3 contains 14 residues. V lost 2 bases to trimming and J lost 1 base, with 9 bases between them. The V gene's germline CDR1 is SGHRS and CDR2 YFSETQ. The CDR3 nucleotides are TGCGCCAGCAGCTTAATCGTCAGCCAAGAGACCCAGTACTTC. Translation gives CASSLIVSQETQYF.

This chain uses TRBV28 with TRBJ1-2; 7 positions match TRBD1. Trimming cost V 5 bases and J 8 bases; bases outside gene matches: 11. The germline V gene has CDR1 MDHEN and CDR2 SYDVKM. The CDR3 covers 14 residues. CDR3 nucleotides: TGTGCCAGCAGTGCCCAGGGGGATAGGGGAGGCTACACCTTC. This sequence encodes CASSAQGDRGGYTF.

This clone was detected only a few times. The rearrangement uses TRBV29-1 and TRBJ2-5; 7 positions agree with TRBD2. Trimming removed 6 bases from V and 5 bases from J; junction bases left unmatched: 0. Germline loops: CDR1 SQVTM, CDR2 ANQGSEA. This CDR3 comprises 10 residues. The CDR3 DNA is TGCAGCGTGGGGGGGGAGACCCAGTACTTC. Residues: CSVGGETQYF.

This CDR3 is CASSWGGLNYGYTF. The CDR3 DNA reads TGTGCCAGCAGTTGGGGGGGCCTCAACTATGGCTACACCTTC. The rearrangement joins TRBV28 to TRBJ1-2; D might be TRBD1 (6 bases). The germline V gene encodes CDR1 MDHEN and CDR2 SYDVKM. The CDR3 spans 14 residues. Trimming removed 4 bases at V and 2 bases at J, with 11 bases between.

The chain couples TRBV7-3 to TRBJ1-1; 8 positions agree with TRBD1. Losses at the gene ends were 4 bases for V and 11 bases for J; bases not matched to a gene: 9. The CDR3 totals 13 residues. The V gene's germline CDR1 is SGHTA and CDR2 FQGTGA. The CDR3 loop is CASSSGQGTTAFF. In DNA, the CDR3 is TGTGCCAGCAGCTCCGGACAGGGAACTACTGCTTTCTTT.

V is TRBV3-1 (or the pseudogene TRBV3-2) and J is TRBJ2-3; 11 bases agree with TRBD2. The V and J ends lost 3 bases and 1 base, in that order; junction bases with no gene match: 6. Germline V gives CDR1 LGHDT, CDR2 YNNKEL (reference sequence). The CDR3 length is 17 residues. CDR3 in DNA: TGTGCCAGCAGCCATAGCGGGGGGGCTTACGGCACAGATACGCAGTATTTT. Amino acid sequence: CASSHSGGAYGTDTQYF.

The chain employs TRBV10-3 and TRBJ2-1, with 8 bases fitting TRBD1. Germline CDR1 reads ENHRY; CDR2 reads SYGVKD. The CDR3 sequence is 14 residues long. J was trimmed by 1 base and V by 7 bases; bases with no gene match: 3. The CDR3, as DNA: TGTGCCATCAAGGACAGGGATTCCTACAATGAGCAGTTCTTC. It translates to CAIKDRDSYNEQFF.

CDR3 residues: CASSYGLAGGRWETQYF. CDR3 DNA sequence: TGTGCCAGCAGCTACGGACTAGCGGGAGGGAGGTGGGAGACCCAGTACTTC. The genes are TRBV3-1 (or the pseudogene TRBV3-2) and TRBJ2-5; 15 bases match TRBD2. The CDR3 loop spans 17 amino acids. Trimming at V came to 5 bases and at J to 5 bases, leaving 9 bases not matched to a gene. Per germline, CDR1 LGHDT and CDR2 YNNKEL (reference sequence).

CDR3 bases: TGTGCCAGCAGTTTCGGGACAGGGGGTAATGAGCAGTTCTTC. As protein: CASSFGTGGNEQFF. The chain recombines TRBV27 with TRBJ2-1; 11 bases are a match to TRBD1. The V segment lost 3 bases and the J segment 7 bases; nucleotides outside the gene matches: 2. The germline V gene encodes CDR1 MNHEY and CDR2 SMNVEV (reference sequence). The CDR3 spans 14 residues.

The rearrangement uses TRBV10-3 and TRBJ2-5; TRBD1 aligns across 10 bases. Germline V gene sequence: CDR1 ENHRY, CDR2 SYGVKD. The CDR3 runs 12 residues. V dropped 10 bases and J dropped 5; count of bases not matched to a gene: 4. CDR3 residues: CATTGQGETQYF. The DNA for the CDR3 is TGTGCCACCACGGGACAGGGGGAGACCCAGTACTTC.